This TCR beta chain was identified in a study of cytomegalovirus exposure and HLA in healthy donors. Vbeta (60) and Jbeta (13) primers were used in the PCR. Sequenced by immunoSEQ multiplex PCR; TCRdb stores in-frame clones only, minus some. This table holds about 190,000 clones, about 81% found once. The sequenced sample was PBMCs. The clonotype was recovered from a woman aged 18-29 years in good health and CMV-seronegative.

The CDR3, as DNA: TGTGCCATCGGCGAGGGTTACGAGCAGTACTTC. Protein product: CAIGEGYEQYF. The J gene is TRBJ2-7, the V gene TRBV7-9; D is perhaps TRBD2 (5 bases). The CDR3 extends over 11 amino acids. The ends were cut back, 10 bases at V and 4 bases at J, with 11 bases in the middle. Per the germline V gene, CDR1 is SEHNR and CDR2 is FQNEAQ (reference sequence).